This TCR beta chain was retrieved from a study of high-grade serous ovarian cancer treatment subgroups. Findings and limits, study-wide: Repertoire analysis covered CDR3 alone, not CDR1 or CDR2.

Note on this clone: Its matching antigen is unknown.

Produced via immunoSEQ multiplex PCR; TCRdb's table is partial and in-frame only. This table holds several thousand clones, more than 60% found once. The CDR3 is 16 amino acids. The germline CDR1 and CDR2 sequences are MGHRA and YSYEKL. Trimming pared 5 bases from V and 0 bases from J, leaving 16 bases between. Tumor samples were obtained before definitive surgery or chemotherapy. The clonotype originates from a human donor with high-grade serous ovarian cancer. The rearrangement links TRBV4-1 to TRBJ1-1, with a tentative D call TRBD1 (6 bases). Sequenced input: tumor tissue. The CDR3 here is CASSGNQGGMNTEAFF. For the CDR3, the DNA is TGCGCCAGCAGCGGAAACCAAGGGGGTATGAACACTGAAGCTTTCTTT.